A selection of T cell receptor beta chains follows, all from one sample in a study of shared clonotypes between healthy human individuals. The assay was immunoSEQ multiplex PCR, and TCRdb's table has in-frame clones only and misses some. This table holds a few million clones, about 92% found once. The sample comprised naive CD4+ T cells from PBMCs. The receptors shown here come from a man aged 18 to 29 in good health. Some clones in this sample may be carry-over from other donors' samples. Each CDR3 is given with its conserved first and last residue.

v_call cdr3_aa
TRBV11-2 CASSLKPYEQYF
TRBV7-9 CASSWRDRGGTEAFF
TRBV7-9 CASSRGLAGGTGELFF
TRBV19 CASSARDTLGNEQFF
TRBV7-9 CASSEGATNEKLFF
TRBV2 CASKYLGSGNTIYF
TRBV11-3 CASSLKGAIDQPQHF
TRBV28 CASSSSAGLSAF
TRBV6-5 CASRWRRAIENEQFF
TRBV5-4 CASSPGGQGRSKNIQYF
TRBV10-3 CAISEAGENTEAFF
TRBV7-2 CASSRPDRAGYTF
TRBV28 CASGGRTEGIYF
TRBV5-1 CASSLGQSTDTQYF
TRBV5-1 CASSLAGTSGTDTQYF
TRBV10-3 CAISESSGRNTEAFF
TRBV5-1 CASSLGTVSYEQYF
TRBV27 CATARDRLNQPQHF
TRBV28 CASSFVGPNTEAFF
TRBV9 CDGRLTNEKLFF
TRBV10-3 CAEKGQGAYEQYF
TRBV28 CASSLSSRGNPWREQFF
TRBV7-2 CASSPGTPLLYNEQFF
TRBV7-8 CASSTEGPQHF
TRBV5-4 CASSSGSGSGETQYF
TRBV5-1 CASSLEGGGQPQHF
TRBV29-1 CSVQGRGTDTQYF
TRBV5-1 CASSLGGQANYGYTF
TRBV10-3 CAITGGGTLYEQYF
TRBV2 CASSQDGSVGYTF
TRBV28 CASSLKRGGWTDTQYF
TRBV7-9 CASSPALATTEAFF
TRBV6-7 CASSYPAGTSGRIHNEQFF
TRBV4-3 CASSQSGTANTGELFF
TRBV30 CAWSVAIQETQYF